Detailed here is one T cell receptor (beta chain). This specimen comes from a study of T-cell memory formation after mild COVID-19. Via MiXCR, TCRdb re-called the 5' RACE reads, giving one row per CDR3 protein. The table includes approximately 180,000 distinct CDR3 sequences, roughly 16% detected once. With V trimmed by 6 bases and J by 3 bases, 8 bases remained unmatched. CDR3 size: 15 residues. From germline, CDR1 is MNHEY and CDR2 SVGEGT. The clonotype comes from an adult woman who had mild COVID-19 (a few samples of this study predate the infection). Cell type and time point are not known. Sequencing used PBMCs or a T cell subset sorted from them (not recorded which). The J gene is TRBJ1-1, the V gene TRBV6-2 or TRBV6-3, with TRBD1 matching over 9 bases. CDR3 sequence reads: CASSNTQGADTEAFF. The CDR3 nucleotides read TGTGCCAGCAGCAACACACAGGGGGCGGACACTGAAGCTTTCTTT.